This is a list of T cell receptor beta chains from one sample in a study of T cells in tuberculosis. Libraries were prepared by immunoSEQ multiplex PCR; TCRdb keeps only in-frame clonotypes and omits some of them. The sample consists of around 10,000 clones, approximately 94% of them appearing once. The sample taken for sequencing was PBMCs. The origin of the receptors is an adult with tuberculosis. The CDR3 runs from the conserved cysteine through the conserved F or W. The order of the fields is J gene, CDR3 length, V gene, clone size, D gene, CDR3 protein, CDR3 DNA. D genes are given only for firm matches. Only part of the rows carry a size: once, few, many, or a class if the clone is expanded.

j_call: TRBJ2-3
cdr3_length: 16
v_call: TRBV6-5
clone_size: NA
d_call: TRBD2
cdr3_aa: CASSYGLAGSGDTQYF
cdr3_nt: TGTGCCAGCAGTTACGGGCTAGCGGGGTCAGGAGATACGCAGTATTTT

j_call: TRBJ2-1
cdr3_length: 14
v_call: TRBV12-5
clone_size: NA
d_call: NA
cdr3_aa: CASGLGGSYNEQFF
cdr3_nt: TGTGCTAGTGGTTTGGGTGGTAGTTACAATGAGCAGTTCTTC

j_call: TRBJ2-3
cdr3_length: 16
v_call: TRBV15
clone_size: NA
d_call: TRBD2
cdr3_aa: CATSRTSGGAGDTQYF
cdr3_nt: TGTGCCACCAGCAGAACTAGCGGGGGGGCCGGAGATACGCAGTATTTT

j_call: TRBJ2-3
cdr3_length: 16
v_call: TRBV7-2
clone_size: NA
d_call: NA
cdr3_aa: CASSSYGGPGTDTQYF
cdr3_nt: TGTGCCAGCAGCTCTTACGGTGGGCCAGGCACAGATACGCAGTATTTT

j_call: TRBJ2-5
cdr3_length: 14
v_call: TRBV7-9
clone_size: NA
d_call: NA
cdr3_aa: CASSLIGARETQYF
cdr3_nt: TGTGCCAGCAGCTTGATTGGGGCGAGGGAGACCCAGTACTTC

j_call: TRBJ1-1
cdr3_length: 14
v_call: TRBV27
clone_size: NA
d_call: NA
cdr3_aa: CASSLQGSNTEAFF
cdr3_nt: TGTGCCAGCAGCTTACAGGGATCAAACACTGAAGCTTTCTTT

j_call: TRBJ2-3
cdr3_length: 17
v_call: TRBV9
clone_size: NA
d_call: NA
cdr3_aa: CASSGGLTSTSTDTQYF
cdr3_nt: TGTGCCAGCAGCGGAGGACTAACATCAACTAGCACAGATACGCAGTATTTT

j_call: TRBJ2-5
cdr3_length: 13
v_call: TRBV7-3
clone_size: NA
d_call: TRBD2
cdr3_aa: CASSSGLEETQYF
cdr3_nt: TGTGCCAGCAGCTCCGGACTAGAAGAGACCCAGTACTTC

j_call: TRBJ1-5
cdr3_length: 14
v_call: TRBV28
clone_size: few
d_call: NA
cdr3_aa: CASLQALGNQPQHF
cdr3_nt: TGTGCCAGCCTACAGGCTCTCGGCAATCAGCCCCAGCATTTT

j_call: TRBJ2-5
cdr3_length: 16
v_call: TRBV7-8
clone_size: NA
d_call: NA
cdr3_aa: CASSQPAGAVHETQYF
cdr3_nt: TGTGCCAGCAGCCAACCGGCAGGGGCAGTCCATGAGACCCAGTACTTC

j_call: TRBJ1-3
cdr3_length: 14
v_call: TRBV11-2
clone_size: NA
d_call: TRBD1
cdr3_aa: CASSFGQGGNTIYF
cdr3_nt: TGTGCCAGCAGCTTTGGACAGGGAGGAAACACCATATATTTT

j_call: TRBJ2-7
cdr3_length: 13
v_call: TRBV4-1
clone_size: NA
d_call: NA
cdr3_aa: CASSQWGPGEQYF
cdr3_nt: TGCGCCAGCAGCCAATGGGGGCCGGGGGAGCAGTACTTC

j_call: TRBJ2-7
cdr3_length: 16
v_call: TRBV7-9
clone_size: NA
d_call: TRBD2
cdr3_aa: CASSPSAGGPSYEQYF
cdr3_nt: TGTGCCAGCAGCCCTTCAGCGGGAGGGCCCTCCTACGAGCAGTACTTC

j_call: TRBJ1-2
cdr3_length: 11
v_call: TRBV20-1
clone_size: NA
d_call: NA
cdr3_aa: CSATENYGYTF
cdr3_nt: TGCAGTGCAACAGAAAACTATGGCTACACCTTC

j_call: TRBJ1-1
cdr3_length: 16
v_call: TRBV11-2
clone_size: NA
d_call: NA
cdr3_aa: CASSLEGAGAVVEAFF
cdr3_nt: TGTGCCAGCAGCTTAGAAGGGGCAGGGGCCGTAGTTGAAGCTTTCTTT

j_call: TRBJ1-1
cdr3_length: 15
v_call: TRBV10-1
clone_size: once
d_call: NA
cdr3_aa: CASSESIGIDTEAFF
cdr3_nt: TGCGCCAGCAGTGAGTCGATCGGGATCGACACTGAAGCTTTCTTT

j_call: TRBJ2-3
cdr3_length: 13
v_call: TRBV7-3
clone_size: NA
d_call: NA
cdr3_aa: CASSLDRRGTQYF
cdr3_nt: TGTGCCAGCAGCTTGGACCGCCGGGGTACGCAGTATTTT

j_call: TRBJ2-7
cdr3_length: 16
v_call: TRBV5-1
clone_size: NA
d_call: NA
cdr3_aa: CASSLGLGQSSYEQYF
cdr3_nt: TGCGCCAGCAGCTTGGGGCTTGGACAGAGCTCCTACGAGCAGTACTTC

j_call: TRBJ2-3
cdr3_length: 16
v_call: TRBV7-2
clone_size: NA
d_call: TRBD2
cdr3_aa: CASSHRSGGAPDTQYF
cdr3_nt: TGTGCCAGCAGCCACCGGTCGGGGGGGGCACCAGATACGCAGTATTTT

j_call: TRBJ1-1
cdr3_length: 14
v_call: TRBV9
clone_size: NA
d_call: NA
cdr3_aa: CASSPYQANTEAFF
cdr3_nt: TGTGCCAGCAGCCCTTATCAGGCGAACACTGAAGCTTTCTTT

j_call: TRBJ1-6
cdr3_length: 13
v_call: TRBV2
clone_size: NA
d_call: NA
cdr3_aa: CASRSGKASPLHF
cdr3_nt: TGTGCCAGCAGGTCAGGGAAAGCATCACCCCTCCACTTT

j_call: TRBJ1-1
cdr3_length: 15
v_call: TRBV5-4
clone_size: NA
d_call: TRBD1
cdr3_aa: CASSLWGTGGTEAFF
cdr3_nt: TGTGCCAGCAGCTTGTGGGGGACAGGGGGCACTGAAGCTTTCTTT

j_call: TRBJ1-2
cdr3_length: 12
v_call: TRBV25-1
clone_size: NA
d_call: NA
cdr3_aa: CASSDSSRLYTF
cdr3_nt: TGTGCCAGCAGTGATTCTAGCAGGCTCTACACCTTC

j_call: TRBJ2-1
cdr3_length: 15
v_call: TRBV5-1
clone_size: NA
d_call: NA
cdr3_aa: CASSQMAQSYNEQFF
cdr3_nt: TGCGCCAGCAGCCAGATGGCCCAGTCCTACAATGAGCAGTTCTTC

j_call: TRBJ2-5
cdr3_length: 15
v_call: TRBV6-5
clone_size: NA
d_call: TRBD1
cdr3_aa: CASTKGTGLRETQYF
cdr3_nt: TGTGCCAGCACCAAGGGGACAGGGTTGAGGGAGACCCAGTACTTC

j_call: TRBJ1-2
cdr3_length: 15
v_call: TRBV5-5
clone_size: NA
d_call: TRBD1
cdr3_aa: CASSSWTGARYGYTF
cdr3_nt: TGTGCCAGCAGCTCGTGGACAGGGGCCCGCTATGGCTACACCTTC

j_call: TRBJ2-3
cdr3_length: 16
v_call: TRBV5-1
clone_size: NA
d_call: TRBD2
cdr3_aa: CASSLGGAGGTDTQYF
cdr3_nt: TGCGCCAGCAGCTTGGGAGGCGCGGGAGGCACAGATACGCAGTATTTT

j_call: TRBJ1-2
cdr3_length: 14
v_call: TRBV9
clone_size: NA
d_call: NA
cdr3_aa: CASSVDGGDYGYTF
cdr3_nt: TGTGCCAGCAGCGTAGACGGAGGAGACTATGGCTACACCTTC

j_call: TRBJ1-2
cdr3_length: 14
v_call: TRBV19
clone_size: NA
d_call: NA
cdr3_aa: CASRLSVVPYGYTF
cdr3_nt: TGTGCCAGTAGACTGTCCGTAGTTCCCTATGGCTACACCTTC

j_call: TRBJ1-2
cdr3_length: 16
v_call: TRBV5-4
clone_size: NA
d_call: TRBD1
cdr3_aa: CASSVPGTGALYGYTF
cdr3_nt: TGTGCCAGCAGCGTACCCGGGACAGGGGCGCTCTATGGCTACACCTTC

j_call: TRBJ2-5
cdr3_length: 15
v_call: TRBV5-5
clone_size: NA
d_call: NA
cdr3_aa: CASSLWEGGLETQYF
cdr3_nt: TGTGCCAGCAGCTTGTGGGAGGGGGGCCTAGAGACCCAGTACTTC

j_call: TRBJ1-1
cdr3_length: 13
v_call: TRBV6-1
clone_size: once
d_call: NA
cdr3_aa: CASMEDGGLEAFF
cdr3_nt: TGTGCCAGCATGGAGGACGGAGGACTTGAAGCTTTCTTT

j_call: TRBJ2-1
cdr3_length: 15
v_call: TRBV6-4
clone_size: NA
d_call: TRBD1
cdr3_aa: CASSGGQGARNEQFF
cdr3_nt: TGTGCCAGCAGTGGGGGGCAGGGGGCGCGGAATGAGCAGTTCTTC

j_call: TRBJ1-2
cdr3_length: 15
v_call: TRBV19
clone_size: once
d_call: TRBD1
cdr3_aa: CASSIALTGGRGYTF
cdr3_nt: TGTGCCAGTAGTATAGCTCTGACAGGGGGCCGTGGCTACACCTTC

j_call: TRBJ2-4
cdr3_length: 19
v_call: TRBV30
clone_size: NA
d_call: NA
cdr3_aa: CAWSGGPTTSRVAKNIQYF
cdr3_nt: TGTGCCTGGAGTGGAGGCCCCACTACTAGCCGGGTAGCCAAAAACATTCAGTACTTC

j_call: TRBJ2-7
cdr3_length: 14
v_call: TRBV2
clone_size: NA
d_call: NA
cdr3_aa: CASSEADRTYEQYF
cdr3_nt: TGTGCCAGCAGTGAAGCAGACAGAACCTACGAGCAGTACTTC

j_call: TRBJ2-7
cdr3_length: 13
v_call: TRBV6-5
clone_size: NA
d_call: NA
cdr3_aa: CASSYGTHYEQYF
cdr3_nt: TGTGCCAGCAGTTACGGGACTCACTACGAGCAGTACTTC

j_call: TRBJ1-2
cdr3_length: 11
v_call: TRBV30
clone_size: NA
d_call: NA
cdr3_aa: CAWSVSGTPLF
cdr3_nt: TGTGCCTGGAGTGTTTCCGGGACACCACTCTTC

j_call: TRBJ2-3
cdr3_length: 15
v_call: TRBV5-6
clone_size: NA
d_call: TRBD2
cdr3_aa: CASSGLAGVTDTQYF
cdr3_nt: TGTGCCAGCAGCGGACTAGCGGGAGTCACAGATACGCAGTATTTT

j_call: TRBJ2-7
cdr3_length: 22
v_call: TRBV4-1
clone_size: NA
d_call: NA
cdr3_aa: CASSQSLPTRGNFGQAGHEQYF
cdr3_nt: TGCGCCAGCAGCCAATCATTACCGACTCGGGGGAATTTCGGACAAGCGGGCCACGAGCAGTACTTC

j_call: TRBJ1-3
cdr3_length: 15
v_call: TRBV25-1
clone_size: NA
d_call: TRBD1
cdr3_aa: CASSDHRGSGNTIYF
cdr3_nt: TGTGCCAGCAGTGACCACAGGGGGTCTGGAAACACCATATATTTT

j_call: TRBJ2-5
cdr3_length: 17
v_call: TRBV5-1
clone_size: once
d_call: TRBD2
cdr3_aa: CASGPEPGLAGRETQYF
cdr3_nt: TGCGCCAGCGGCCCCGAGCCGGGACTAGCGGGGAGAGAGACCCAGTACTTC

j_call: TRBJ2-3
cdr3_length: 13
v_call: TRBV30
clone_size: NA
d_call: TRBD1
cdr3_aa: CAWAEGATDTQYF
cdr3_nt: TGTGCCTGGGCCGAGGGGGCCACAGATACGCAGTATTTT

j_call: TRBJ1-5
cdr3_length: 13
v_call: TRBV5-4
clone_size: NA
d_call: NA
cdr3_aa: CASSLTGIRAQHF
cdr3_nt: TGTGCCAGCAGCTTGACTGGAATCAGGGCCCAGCATTTT

j_call: TRBJ1-1
cdr3_length: 13
v_call: TRBV19
clone_size: once
d_call: TRBD1
cdr3_aa: CASSDRADTEAFF
cdr3_nt: TGTGCCAGTAGTGACAGGGCGGACACTGAAGCTTTCTTT

j_call: TRBJ2-1
cdr3_length: 15
v_call: TRBV7-3
clone_size: NA
d_call: NA
cdr3_aa: CASSLSTSINNEQFF
cdr3_nt: TGTGCCAGCAGCTTATCTACTAGCATCAACAATGAGCAGTTCTTC

j_call: TRBJ2-7
cdr3_length: 15
v_call: TRBV18
clone_size: NA
d_call: TRBD1
cdr3_aa: CASSPPGTGASEQYF
cdr3_nt: TGTGCCAGCTCACCTCCCGGGACAGGCGCCAGCGAGCAGTACTTC

j_call: TRBJ2-5
cdr3_length: 14
v_call: TRBV10-3
clone_size: NA
d_call: TRBD1
cdr3_aa: CAVSGGQGLSREYF
cdr3_nt: TGTGCCGTTTCCGGAGGACAGGGGTTGTCTAGGGAGTACTTC

j_call: TRBJ2-5
cdr3_length: 16
v_call: TRBV19
clone_size: NA
d_call: TRBD1
cdr3_aa: CASSILRGSRQETQYF
cdr3_nt: TGTGCCAGTAGTATTCTCAGGGGGTCGAGACAAGAGACCCAGTACTTC

j_call: TRBJ2-7
cdr3_length: 14
v_call: TRBV7-6
clone_size: NA
d_call: NA
cdr3_aa: CASSPPGYSYEQYF
cdr3_nt: TGTGCCAGCAGCCCCCCCGGGTACTCCTACGAGCAGTACTTC